A selection of T cell receptor beta chains follows, all from one sample in a study of metastatic and nonmetastatic thyroid tumors. TCRdb re-called clones from the PCR reads using MiXCR. Of 12,000 or so clones in the sample, 25% to 35% were seen once. The source material was adjacent normal tissue. These receptors all stem from a male donor with papillary thyroid cancer or a benign thyroid nodule (not recorded which). Some clones in this sample may be carry-over from other donors' samples. Both conserved end residues are part of each CDR3. The order of the fields is clone size, D gene, V gene, J gene, CDR3 protein, CDR3 DNA. The D gene is left open where the match is weak. Where a row states a size, it is once, few, many or the class of an expanded clone; other rows omit it.

few	NA	TRBV6-1	TRBJ1-2	CASAFQRGDYGYTF	TGTGCCAGCGCCTTCCAAAGGGGCGATTATGGCTACACCTTC
many	NA	TRBV13	TRBJ2-7	CASSTLGSSGASYEQYF	TGTGCCAGCAGCACATTAGGTTCCTCGGGGGCATCCTACGAGCAGTACTTC
NA	TRBD1	TRBV30	TRBJ2-7	CAWSAGQGYEQYF	TGTGCCTGGAGTGCGGGACAGGGCTACGAGCAGTACTTC
few	NA	TRBV12-3/TRBV12-4	TRBJ1-4	CASVGGFDEKLFF	TGTGCCAGCGTAGGGGGATTTGATGAAAAACTGTTTTTT
many	NA	TRBV5-4	TRBJ1-2	CASSLYYGYTF	TGTGCCAGCAGCTTGTACTATGGCTACACCTTC
few	TRBD1	TRBV20-1	TRBJ1-1	CSARGDRGTEAFF	TGCAGTGCTAGAGGGGACAGGGGCACTGAAGCTTTCTTT
NA	TRBD1	TRBV2	TRBJ1-1	CASDRSRFRTGRTNTEAFF	TGTGCCAGCGATAGAAGCAGATTCAGGACAGGGCGAACGAACACTGAAGCTTTCTTT
medium-sized	NA	TRBV11-3	TRBJ2-7	CASSLVGGDQGEQYF	TGTGCCAGCAGCTTAGTCGGAGGGGATCAGGGCGAGCAGTACTTC
medium-sized	NA	TRBV19	TRBJ1-5	CASKHTSSNQPQHF	TGTGCCAGTAAGCACACCTCTAGCAATCAGCCCCAGCATTTT
NA	NA	TRBV3-1	TRBJ1-6	CASSPSALNSPLHF	TGTGCCAGCAGCCCCTCCGCCCTTAATTCACCCCTCCACTTT
NA	TRBD2	TRBV24-1	TRBJ2-3	CATSDFRTSGTDTQYF	TGTGCCACCAGTGATTTCAGGACTAGCGGGACAGATACGCAGTATTTT
NA	TRBD1	TRBV11-2	TRBJ1-2	CASSLGTGAVRNGYTF	TGTGCCAGCAGCTTAGGGACAGGGGCTGTCCGTAATGGCTACACCTTC
few	NA	TRBV11-2	TRBJ2-1	CASSLVSSQGPYNEQFF	TGTGCCAGCAGCTTAGTAAGTAGTCAAGGTCCCTACAATGAGCAGTTCTTC
few	NA	TRBV27	TRBJ1-4	CASSENSAEKLFF	TGTGCCAGCAGTGAGAATTCGGCTGAAAAACTGTTTTTT
few	NA	TRBV6-1	TRBJ1-1	CARPRNTEAFF	TGTGCCAGACCCAGGAACACTGAAGCTTTCTTT